What follows are 18 T cell receptor beta chains derived from one specimen sequenced in a study of shared clonotypes between healthy human individuals. CD45RO-negative cells were positively selected for CCR7, leaving out terminally differentiated effector memory CD45RA+ cells. The table came from immunoSEQ multiplex PCR; TCRdb's copy has only in-frame clones and leaves some out. The repertoire has about 580,000 clones, roughly 98% of them found once; the top ten carry 0.3% to 0.35%. Sequences were obtained from naive CD8+ T cells sorted from blood. These receptors were taken from a man aged 30-40 years in good health.

V and J are TRBV7-2 and TRBJ2-1; 10 bases fit TRBD2. V lost 1 base and J lost 8; bases outside the gene matches: 8. This CDR3 is 16 amino acids long. Germline V CDR1 and CDR2: SGHTA, FQGNSA. The CDR3 reads CASSLGWLAGEYEQFF. The CDR3 coding sequence is TGTGCCAGCAGCTTAGGGTGGCTAGCGGGAGAGTATGAGCAGTTCTTC.

The chain combines TRBV11-2 with TRBJ2-1; 10 bases are a match to TRBD2. V lost 2 bases to trimming and J lost 5 bases; unmatched junction nucleotides: 6. Germline assignment: CDR1 SGHAT and CDR2 FQNNGV. The CDR3 contains 16 residues. This CDR3 is CASSLLAGVIDNEQFF. The CDR3 nucleotides are TGTGCCAGCAGCTTACTAGCGGGAGTAATAGACAATGAGCAGTTCTTC.

The chain links TRBV12-1 to TRBJ1-1; TRBD1, the table's D call, lacks a check against the DNA. TRBV12-1 is given as a pseudogene. The CDR3 length is 16 residues. In DNA form, the CDR3 reads TGTGCCAGCAGCTTCGGCAGGGGGCTACAGGACACTGAAGCTTTCTTT. This encodes CASSFGRGLQDTEAFF.

CDR3 bases: TGTGCCAGCAGTATGACAGGGATGGGAACAGATACGCAGTATTTT. It specifies CASSMTGMGTDTQYF. The rearrangement joins TRBV14 to TRBJ2-3; 7 bases match TRBD1. Germline V lookup: CDR1 SGHDN, CDR2 FVKESK. CDR3 length: 15 residues. Losses at the gene ends were 6 bases for V and 3 bases for J; bases not matched to a gene: 9. The full variable domain, rest sourced from reference TRBV14 and TRBJ2-3, is EAGVTQFPSHSVIEKGQTVTLRCDPISGHDNLYWYRRVMGKEIKFLLHFVKESKQDESGMPNNRFLAERTGGTYSTLKVQPAELEDSGVYFCASSMTGMGTDTQYFGPGTRLTVL.

The CDR3 reads CASSTRLNQETQYF. Written as DNA, the CDR3 is TGTGCCAGCAGTACCCGACTAAACCAAGAGACCCAGTACTTC. V gene TRBV27 combines with J gene TRBJ2-5, with D tentatively TRBD2 (5 bases). V was pared by 5 bases and J by 0 bases, with 10 bases between. Germline CDR1 is MNHEY and CDR2 is SMNVEV (reference sequence). CDR3 length: 14 residues.

J is TRBJ2-1 and V is TRBV28, with 11 bases that match TRBD2. The J segment lost 4 bases and the V segment lost 3 bases, leaving 20 bases of the junction unmatched. The CDR3 loop spans 21 amino acids. In germline, CDR1 is MDHEN, CDR2 SYDVKM. The CDR3 DNA sequence: TGTGCCAGCAGTTTTGTCCTAGCGGGAGGAATTGGCTTTACCCCGTACAATGAGCAGTTCTTC. It specifies CASSFVLAGGIGFTPYNEQFF.

This clone was seen once. This rearrangement joins TRBV19 to TRBJ1-5; D perhaps matches TRBD1 (5 bases). Germline CDR1 reads LNHDA; CDR2 reads SQIVND (reference sequence). The CDR3 is 14 residues long. The V gene lost 6 bases and the J gene lost 3 bases, with 12 bases spanning the gap. The CDR3 coding sequence is TGTGCCAGTAGGGCAGGGTCATACAATCAGCCCCAGCATTTT. It translates to CASRAGSYNQPQHF.

The chain links TRBV27 to TRBJ2-1; D gene unclear. The length of the CDR3 is 13 residues. Trimming took off 3 bases at V and 9 bases at J, with 12 bases between the two ends. Per germline, CDR1 MNHEY and CDR2 SMNVEV (reference sequence). The CDR3 loop is CASSFLENGEQFF. DNA of the CDR3: TGTGCCAGCAGTTTCCTGGAGAACGGTGAGCAGTTCTTC.

The V call is TRBV27, the J call TRBJ2-7; the match to TRBD1 covers 10 bases. Trimming removed 10 bases from V and 2 bases from J; junction bases left unmatched: 11. CDR3 length: 15 residues. Germline assignment: CDR1 MNHEY and CDR2 SMNVEV (reference sequence). CDR3 residues: CATSPHGTGAYEQYF. CDR3 DNA: TGTGCCACCTCACCTCACGGGACAGGGGCCTACGAGCAGTACTTC.

The chain has TRBV27 and TRBJ2-5; 9 nucleotides match TRBD2. V lost 5 bases and J lost 1; bases outside the gene matches: 11. Germline loops: CDR1 MNHEY, CDR2 SMNVEV (reference sequence). CDR3 length: 17 amino acids. The CDR3 reads CASSPRGGAGGQETQYF. For the CDR3, the DNA is TGTGCCAGCAGTCCCCGGGGTGGAGCGGGAGGCCAAGAGACCCAGTACTTC.

This clone appeared a single time. The chain joins TRBV18 to TRBJ1-2; TRBD1 aligns across 7 bases. The CDR3 is 16 residues long. Trimming removed 3 bases from V and 1 base from J; junction bases left unmatched: 8. In germline, CDR1 is KGHSH, CDR2 LQKENI. CDR3 DNA: TGTGCCAGCTCACCGCCTCAGGGGGTCCTTAACTATGGCTACACCTTC. Its translation: CASSPPQGVLNYGYTF.

The chain carries TRBV23-1 and TRBJ2-7; D possibly corresponds to TRBD1 (5 bases). TRBV23-1 is assigned to the ORF class and has an uncertain function. V lost 3 bases and J 6 bases, leaving 18 bases between the germline ends. This CDR3 has 15 residues. The CDR3 nucleotides are TGCGCCAGCAGTCATGGAGCGCCCCCAGGGTGCGAGCAGTACTTC. Its translation: CASSHGAPPGCEQYF.

The chain is built from TRBV6-1 and TRBJ1-5; the D gene is possibly TRBD1 (6 bases). V shed 2 bases and J shed 0 bases, with 17 bases lying between them. The CDR3 is 18 residues long. CDR1 and CDR2 (germline): MNHNS, SASEGT. CDR3: CASSETRGGGYSNQPQHF. CDR3 nucleotide sequence: TGTGCCAGCAGTGAAACCAGGGGAGGGGGATATAGCAATCAGCCCCAGCATTTT.

The V call is TRBV9, the J call TRBJ2-1; no clear D. Deletions cut 4 bases from V and 0 bases from J, with 17 bases between. Looked up from germline, CDR1 is SGDLS and CDR2 is YYNGEE. This CDR3 spans 17 amino acids. The CDR3 protein is CASSPQDSRSSYNEQFF. Here the CDR3 DNA reads TGTGCCAGCAGCCCTCAAGACTCGCGAAGCTCCTACAATGAGCAGTTCTTC.

The chain uses TRBV7-2 and TRBJ2-7; D ambiguous. The CDR3 extends over 12 amino acids. The V gene's germline CDR1 is SGHTA and CDR2 FQGNSA. Trimming left V 4 bases short and J 5 bases short, with 9 bases between. The CDR3 DNA reads as TGTGCCAGCAGCTGGATGGCCCACGAGCAGTACTTC. It codes for CASSWMAHEQYF.

CDR3: CASSFPQGGQPQHF. CDR3 DNA sequence: TGTGCCAGCAGTTTCCCTCAAGGGGGGCAGCCCCAGCATTTT. The chain uses TRBV27 and TRBJ1-5, with a weak D call TRBD1 (6 bases). CDR1 and CDR2 from the germline V gene are MNHEY and SMNVEV (reference sequence). The CDR3 loop spans 14 amino acids. Trimming removed 3 bases from V and 7 bases from J, with 13 bases in between.

The CDR3 nucleotides are TGTGCCAGCAGCTTAGGGGGACGGCACTATGGCTACACCTTC. Encoded protein: CASSLGGRHYGYTF. The chain couples TRBV7-6 to TRBJ1-2; D is perhaps TRBD1 (5 bases). The CDR3 runs 14 residues. CDR1 SGHVS and CDR2 FNYEAQ come from the germline V gene. V gave up 1 base and J gave up 3 bases, with 9 bases separating them. Based on the CDR3 plus reference TRBV7-6 and TRBJ1-2, the full variable domain is GAGVSQSPRYKVTKRGQDVALRCDPISGHVSLYWYRQALGQGPEFLTYFNYEAQQDKSGLPNDRFSAERPEGSISTLTIQRTEQRDSAMYRCASSLGGRHYGYTFGSGTRLTVV.

The V gene is TRBV15, the J gene TRBJ2-3, with TRBD2 identical over 9 bases. This CDR3 is built from 18 residues. J lost 1 base, V lost 0 bases, and 8 bases had no gene match. The germline gives CDR1 LNHNV, CDR2 YYDKDF (reference sequence). This chain's CDR3 is CATSRDRQREVGTDTQYF. The CDR3 DNA sequence: TGTGCCACCAGCAGAGATCGGCAGCGGGAGGTCGGCACAGATACGCAGTATTTT.